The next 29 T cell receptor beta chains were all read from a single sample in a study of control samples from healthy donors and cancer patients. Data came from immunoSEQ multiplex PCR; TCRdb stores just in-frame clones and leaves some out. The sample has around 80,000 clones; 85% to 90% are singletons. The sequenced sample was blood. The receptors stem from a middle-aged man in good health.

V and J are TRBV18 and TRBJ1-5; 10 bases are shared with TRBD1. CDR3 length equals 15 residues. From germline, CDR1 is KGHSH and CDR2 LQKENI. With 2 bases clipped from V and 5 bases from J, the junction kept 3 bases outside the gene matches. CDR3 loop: CASSPGTGADQPQHF. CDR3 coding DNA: TGTGCCAGCTCACCAGGGACAGGGGCAGATCAGCCCCAGCATTTT.

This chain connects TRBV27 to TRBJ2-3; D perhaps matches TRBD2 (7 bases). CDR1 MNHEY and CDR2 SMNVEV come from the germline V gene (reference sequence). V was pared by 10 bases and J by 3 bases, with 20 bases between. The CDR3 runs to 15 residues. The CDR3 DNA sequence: TGTGCCACCTATAGGGGGGGGCATTCGACAGATACGCAGTATTTT. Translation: CATYRGGHSTDTQYF.

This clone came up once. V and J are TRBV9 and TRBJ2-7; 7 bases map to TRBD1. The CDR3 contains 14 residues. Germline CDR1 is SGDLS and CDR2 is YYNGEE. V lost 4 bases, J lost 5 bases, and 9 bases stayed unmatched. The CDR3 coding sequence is TGTGCCAGCAGCACCAGACAGGGCGTGGACGAGCAGTACTTC. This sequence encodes CASSTRQGVDEQYF.

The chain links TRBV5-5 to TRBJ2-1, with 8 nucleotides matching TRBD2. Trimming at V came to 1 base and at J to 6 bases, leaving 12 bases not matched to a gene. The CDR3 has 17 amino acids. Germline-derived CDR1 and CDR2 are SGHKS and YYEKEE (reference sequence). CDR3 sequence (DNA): TGTGCCAGCAGCTTGTTAAAAAGCGGGGGAGGGAGCAATGAGCAGTTCTTC. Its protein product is CASSLLKSGGGSNEQFF.

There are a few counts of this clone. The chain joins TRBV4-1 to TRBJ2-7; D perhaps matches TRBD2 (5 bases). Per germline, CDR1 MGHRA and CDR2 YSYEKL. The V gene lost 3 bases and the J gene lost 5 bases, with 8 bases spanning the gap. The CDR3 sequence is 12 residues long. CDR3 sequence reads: CASSQDGNEQYF. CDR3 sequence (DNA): TGCGCCAGCAGCCAGGACGGGAACGAGCAGTACTTC.

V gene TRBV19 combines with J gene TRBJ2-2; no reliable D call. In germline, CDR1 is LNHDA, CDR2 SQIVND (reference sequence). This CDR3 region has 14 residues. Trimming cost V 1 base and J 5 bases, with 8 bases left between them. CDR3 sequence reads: CASSIVHGTGELFF. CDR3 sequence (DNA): TGTGCCAGTAGTATAGTACACGGAACCGGGGAGCTGTTTTTT.

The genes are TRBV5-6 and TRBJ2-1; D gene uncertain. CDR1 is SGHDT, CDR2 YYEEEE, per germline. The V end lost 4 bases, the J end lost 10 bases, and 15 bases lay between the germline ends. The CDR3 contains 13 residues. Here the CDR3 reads CASSPLRRQEQFF. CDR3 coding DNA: TGTGCCAGCAGCCCACTCCGACGGCAGGAGCAGTTCTTC.

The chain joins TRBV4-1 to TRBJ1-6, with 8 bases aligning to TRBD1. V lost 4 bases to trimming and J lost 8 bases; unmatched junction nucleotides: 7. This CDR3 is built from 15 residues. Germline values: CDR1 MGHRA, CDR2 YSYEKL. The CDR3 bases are TGCGCCAGCAGCCTAGCAGGGGGCAGGGATTCACCCCTCCACTTT. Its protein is CASSLAGGRDSPLHF.

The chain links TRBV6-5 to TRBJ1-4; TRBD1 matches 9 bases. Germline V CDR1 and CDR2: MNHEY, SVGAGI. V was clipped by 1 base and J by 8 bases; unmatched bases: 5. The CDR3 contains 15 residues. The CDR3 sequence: CASSYWTGVQEKLFF. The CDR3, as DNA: TGTGCCAGCAGTTACTGGACAGGGGTTCAGGAAAAACTGTTTTTT.

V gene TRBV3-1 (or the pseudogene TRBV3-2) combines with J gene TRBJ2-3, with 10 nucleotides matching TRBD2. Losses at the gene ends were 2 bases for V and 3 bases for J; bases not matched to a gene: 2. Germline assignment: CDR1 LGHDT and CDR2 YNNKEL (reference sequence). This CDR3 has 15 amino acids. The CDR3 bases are TGTGCCAGCAGCCAAAGGACTAGCGGAACAGATACGCAGTATTTT. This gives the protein CASSQRTSGTDTQYF.

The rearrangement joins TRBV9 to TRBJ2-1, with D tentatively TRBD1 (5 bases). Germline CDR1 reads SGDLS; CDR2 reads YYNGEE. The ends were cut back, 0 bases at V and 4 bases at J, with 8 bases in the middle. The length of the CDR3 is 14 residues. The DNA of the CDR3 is TGTGCCAGCAGCGTAGGACAGAAGTACAATGAGCAGTTCTTC. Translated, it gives CASSVGQKYNEQFF.

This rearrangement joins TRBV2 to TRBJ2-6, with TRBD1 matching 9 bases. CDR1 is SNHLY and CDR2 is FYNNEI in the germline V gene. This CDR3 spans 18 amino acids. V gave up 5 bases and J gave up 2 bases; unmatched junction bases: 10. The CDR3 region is CASSPLTGGAAGANVLTF. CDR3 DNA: TGTGCCAGCAGTCCATTGACAGGGGGGGCTGCTGGGGCCAACGTCCTGACTTTC.

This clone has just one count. The CDR3 here is CASSLAAAKETQYF. The CDR3, as DNA: TGTGCCAGCAGCCTTGCGGCAGCAAAAGAGACCCAGTACTTC. This sequence joins TRBV3-1 (or the pseudogene TRBV3-2) and TRBJ2-5; D gene unclear. The CDR3 spans 14 residues. The V and J ends lost 4 bases and 3 bases respectively, with 12 bases between them. Germline CDR1 and CDR2: LGHDT and YNNKEL (reference sequence).

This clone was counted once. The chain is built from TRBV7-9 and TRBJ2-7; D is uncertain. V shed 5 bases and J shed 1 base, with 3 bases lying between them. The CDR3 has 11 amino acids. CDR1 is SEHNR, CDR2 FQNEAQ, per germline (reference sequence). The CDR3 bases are TGTGCCAGCAGCGCTTCCTACGAGCAGTACTTC. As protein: CASSASYEQYF.

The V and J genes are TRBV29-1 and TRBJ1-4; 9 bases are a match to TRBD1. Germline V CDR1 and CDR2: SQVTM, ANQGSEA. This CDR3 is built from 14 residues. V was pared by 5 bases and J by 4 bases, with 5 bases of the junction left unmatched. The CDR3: CSVKRTGVNEKLFF. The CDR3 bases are TGCAGCGTTAAACGGACAGGGGTTAATGAAAAACTGTTTTTT. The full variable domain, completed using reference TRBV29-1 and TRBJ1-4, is SAVISQKPSRDICQRGTSLTIQCQVDSQVTMMFWYRQQPGQSLTLIATANQGSEATYESGFVIDKFPISRPNLTFSTLTVSNMSPEDSSIYLCSVKRTGVNEKLFFGSGTQLSVL.

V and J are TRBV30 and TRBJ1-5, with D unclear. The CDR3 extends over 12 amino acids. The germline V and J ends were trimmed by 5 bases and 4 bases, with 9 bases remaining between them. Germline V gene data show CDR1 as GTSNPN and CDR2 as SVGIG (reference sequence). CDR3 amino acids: CAWRQPNQPQHF. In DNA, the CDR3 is TGTGCCTGGCGTCAGCCTAATCAGCCCCAGCATTTT.

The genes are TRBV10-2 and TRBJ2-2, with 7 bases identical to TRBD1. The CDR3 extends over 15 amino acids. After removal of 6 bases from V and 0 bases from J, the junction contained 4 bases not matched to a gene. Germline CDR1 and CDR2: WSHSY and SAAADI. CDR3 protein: CASRTGTANTGELFF. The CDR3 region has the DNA TGCGCCAGCAGAACCGGGACAGCGAACACCGGGGAGCTGTTTTTT.

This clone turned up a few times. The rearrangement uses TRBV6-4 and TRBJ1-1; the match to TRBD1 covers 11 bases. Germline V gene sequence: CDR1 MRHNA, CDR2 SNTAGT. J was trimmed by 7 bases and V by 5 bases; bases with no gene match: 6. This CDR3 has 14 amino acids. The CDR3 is CASSRTGGQLEAFF. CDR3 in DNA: TGTGCCAGCAGTCGGACAGGGGGCCAACTTGAAGCTTTCTTT.

CDR3 amino acids: CASSPPGQGNTEAFF. CDR3 DNA: TGCGCCAGCAGTCCTCCGGGACAGGGGAACACTGAAGCTTTCTTT. The rearrangement links TRBV5-1 to TRBJ1-1, with 9 bases matching TRBD1. The germline V gene encodes CDR1 SGHRS and CDR2 YFSETQ. This CDR3 region has 15 residues. The V segment lost 5 bases and the J segment 1 base; nucleotides outside the gene matches: 6.

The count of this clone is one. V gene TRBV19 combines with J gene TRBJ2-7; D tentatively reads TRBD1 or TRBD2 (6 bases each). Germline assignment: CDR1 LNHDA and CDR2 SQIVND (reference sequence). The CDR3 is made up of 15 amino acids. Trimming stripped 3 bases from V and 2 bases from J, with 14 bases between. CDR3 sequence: CASSMGGQSPYEQYF. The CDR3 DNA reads TGTGCCAGTAGTATGGGAGGACAGAGCCCCTACGAGCAGTACTTC.

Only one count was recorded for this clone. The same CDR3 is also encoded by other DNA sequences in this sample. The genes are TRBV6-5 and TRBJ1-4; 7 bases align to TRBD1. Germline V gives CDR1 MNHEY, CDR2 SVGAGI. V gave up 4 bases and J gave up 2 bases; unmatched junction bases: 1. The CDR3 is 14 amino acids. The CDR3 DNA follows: TGTGCCAGCAGTTTGACAGGGACTAATGAAAAACTGTTTTTT. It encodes CASSLTGTNEKLFF.

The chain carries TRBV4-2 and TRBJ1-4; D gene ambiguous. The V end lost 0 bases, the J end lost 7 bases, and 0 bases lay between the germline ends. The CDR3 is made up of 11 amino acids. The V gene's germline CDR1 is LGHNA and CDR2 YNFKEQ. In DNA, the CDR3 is TGTGCCAGCAGCCAAGATGAAAAACTGTTTTTT. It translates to CASSQDEKLFF.

CDR3 coding DNA: TGTGCCAGCAGCTTGACCCGTGGGACAGCCCTCTATGGCTACACCTTC. Residues: CASSLTRGTALYGYTF. The chain couples TRBV5-8 to TRBJ1-2, with 7 positions matching TRBD1. Germline V gene sequence: CDR1 SGHTS, CDR2 YDEGEE. Trimming at V came to 1 base and at J to 4 bases, leaving 10 bases not matched to a gene. This CDR3 comprises 16 residues.

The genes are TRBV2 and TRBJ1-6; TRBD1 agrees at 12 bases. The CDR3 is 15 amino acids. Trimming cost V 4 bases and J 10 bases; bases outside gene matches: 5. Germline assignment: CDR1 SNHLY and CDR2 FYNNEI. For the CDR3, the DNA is TGTGCCAGCAGTGTCCCCGGGACAGGGGGCTCACCCCTCCACTTT. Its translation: CASSVPGTGGSPLHF.

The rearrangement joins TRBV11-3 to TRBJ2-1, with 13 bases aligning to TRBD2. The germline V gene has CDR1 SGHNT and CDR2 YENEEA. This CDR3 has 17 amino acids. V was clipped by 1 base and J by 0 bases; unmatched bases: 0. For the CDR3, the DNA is TGTGCCAGCAGCTTAGGGACTAGCGGGGGCTCCTACAATGAGCAGTTCTTC. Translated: CASSLGTSGGSYNEQFF. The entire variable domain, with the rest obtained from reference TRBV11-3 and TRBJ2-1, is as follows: EAGVVQSPRYKIIEKKQPVAFWCNPISGHNTLYWYLQNLGQGPELLIRYENEEAVDDSQLPKDRFSAERLKGVDSTLKIQPAELGDSAVYLCASSLGTSGGSYNEQFFGPGTRLTVL.

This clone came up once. CDR3 nucleotide sequence: TGTGCCAGCAGTTTGGGGGGACACGCGAGCTCTGGGGCCAACGTCCTGACTTTC. Its translation is CASSLGGHASSGANVLTF. The chain couples TRBV28 to TRBJ2-6; D possibly uses TRBD1 or TRBD2 (6 bases each). This CDR3 comprises 18 residues. Germline loops: CDR1 MDHEN, CDR2 SYDVKM. Trimming removed 3 bases from V and 0 bases from J, with 15 bases in between.

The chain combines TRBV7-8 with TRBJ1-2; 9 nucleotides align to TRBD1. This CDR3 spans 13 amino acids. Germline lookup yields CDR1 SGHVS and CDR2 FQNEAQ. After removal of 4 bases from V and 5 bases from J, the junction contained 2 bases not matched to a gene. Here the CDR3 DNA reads TGTGCCAGCAGCTCAGGACAGGGGTATGGCTACACCTTC. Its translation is CASSSGQGYGYTF.

CDR3 bases: TGTGCCAGCAGCCCAATGGGGGGGAATCAGCCCCAGCATTTT. Translated, it gives CASSPMGGNQPQHF. This chain links TRBV6-5 with TRBJ1-5; D may be TRBD1 (5 bases). Between the trimmed V and J ends, which lost 6 bases and 4 bases, there was a span of 13 bases. The CDR3 is 14 residues long. Germline V lookup: CDR1 MNHEY, CDR2 SVGAGI.

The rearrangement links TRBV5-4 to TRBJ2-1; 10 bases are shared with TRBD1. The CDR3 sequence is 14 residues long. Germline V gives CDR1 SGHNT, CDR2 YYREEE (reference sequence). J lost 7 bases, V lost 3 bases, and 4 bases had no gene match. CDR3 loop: CASSSPGQGNEQFF. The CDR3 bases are TGTGCCAGCAGCTCACCGGGACAGGGGAATGAGCAGTTCTTC.